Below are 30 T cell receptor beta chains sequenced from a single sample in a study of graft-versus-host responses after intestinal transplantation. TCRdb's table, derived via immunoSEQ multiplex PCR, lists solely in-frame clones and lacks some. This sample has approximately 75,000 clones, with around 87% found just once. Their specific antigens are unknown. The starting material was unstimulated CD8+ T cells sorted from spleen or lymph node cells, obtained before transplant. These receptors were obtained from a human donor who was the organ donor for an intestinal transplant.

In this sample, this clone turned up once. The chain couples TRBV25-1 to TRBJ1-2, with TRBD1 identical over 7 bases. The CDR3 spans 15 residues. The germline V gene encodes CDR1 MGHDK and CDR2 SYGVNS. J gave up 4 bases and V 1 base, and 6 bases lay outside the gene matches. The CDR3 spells CASSELGTDSYGYTF. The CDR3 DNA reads TGTGCCAGCAGTGAATTAGGGACAGATTCCTATGGCTACACCTTC.

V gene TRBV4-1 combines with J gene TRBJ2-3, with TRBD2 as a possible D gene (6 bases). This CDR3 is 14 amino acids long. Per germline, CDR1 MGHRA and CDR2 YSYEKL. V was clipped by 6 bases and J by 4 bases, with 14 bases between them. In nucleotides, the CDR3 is TGCGCCAGCAGAGGACTCCCGGGGGCAGATACGCAGTATTTT. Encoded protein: CASRGLPGADTQYF.

Here the CDR3 DNA reads TGTGCCAGCACAGATAGCAATCAGCCCCAGCATTTT. Translating gives CASTDSNQPQHF. The chain is built from TRBV6-6 and TRBJ1-5; no firm D call. This CDR3 is 12 amino acids long. V lost 7 bases to trimming and J lost 0 bases, with 4 bases between them. The V gene's germline CDR1 is MNHNY and CDR2 SVGAGI (reference sequence).

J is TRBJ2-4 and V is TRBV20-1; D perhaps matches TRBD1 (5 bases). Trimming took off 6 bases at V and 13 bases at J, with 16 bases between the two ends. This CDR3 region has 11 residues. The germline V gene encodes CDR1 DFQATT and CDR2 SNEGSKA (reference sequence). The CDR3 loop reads CSAPKSGIQYF. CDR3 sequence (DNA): TGCAGTGCGCCAAAATCAGGGATACAGTACTTC.

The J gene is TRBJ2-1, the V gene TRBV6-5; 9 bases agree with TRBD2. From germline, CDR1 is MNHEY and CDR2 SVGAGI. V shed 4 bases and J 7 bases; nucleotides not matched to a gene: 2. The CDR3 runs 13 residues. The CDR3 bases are TGTGCCAGCAGTTGGGCGGGAGGGAATGAGCAGTTCTTC. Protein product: CASSWAGGNEQFF.

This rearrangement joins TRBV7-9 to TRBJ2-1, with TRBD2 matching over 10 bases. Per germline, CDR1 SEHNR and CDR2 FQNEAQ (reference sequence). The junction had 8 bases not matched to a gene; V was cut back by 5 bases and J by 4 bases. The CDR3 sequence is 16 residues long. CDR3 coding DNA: TGTGCCAGCAGCGCCCTAGCGGGGGTATTTTACAATGAGCAGTTCTTC. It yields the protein CASSALAGVFYNEQFF. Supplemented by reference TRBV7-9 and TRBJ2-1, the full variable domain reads DTGVSQNPRHKITKRGQNVTFRCDPISEHNRLYWYRQTLGQGPEFLTYFQNEAQLEKSRLLSDRFSAERPKGSFSTLEIQRTEQGDSAMYLCASSALAGVFYNEQFFGPGTRLTVL.

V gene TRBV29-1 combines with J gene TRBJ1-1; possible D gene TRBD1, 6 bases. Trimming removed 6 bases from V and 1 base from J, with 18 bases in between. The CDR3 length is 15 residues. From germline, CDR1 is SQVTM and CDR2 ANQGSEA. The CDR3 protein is CSVPLGGPPNTEAFF. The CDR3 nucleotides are TGCAGCGTCCCCCTAGGGGGACCACCGAACACTGAAGCTTTCTTT.

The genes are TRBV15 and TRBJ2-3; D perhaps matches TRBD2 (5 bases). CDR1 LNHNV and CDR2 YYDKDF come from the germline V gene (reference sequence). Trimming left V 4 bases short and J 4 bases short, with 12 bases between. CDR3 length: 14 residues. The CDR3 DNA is TGTGCCACCAGCAAACTAGTGGGCGCAGATACGCAGTATTTT. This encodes CATSKLVGADTQYF.

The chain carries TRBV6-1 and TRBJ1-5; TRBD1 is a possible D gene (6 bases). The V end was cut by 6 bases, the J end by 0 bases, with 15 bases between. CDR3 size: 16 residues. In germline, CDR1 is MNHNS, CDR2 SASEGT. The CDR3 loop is CASRERQAYSNQPQHF. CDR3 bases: TGTGCCAGCAGAGAAAGACAGGCCTATAGCAATCAGCCCCAGCATTTT.

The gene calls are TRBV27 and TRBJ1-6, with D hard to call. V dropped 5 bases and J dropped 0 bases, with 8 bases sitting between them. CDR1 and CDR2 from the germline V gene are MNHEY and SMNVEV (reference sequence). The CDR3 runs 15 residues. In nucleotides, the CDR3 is TGTGCCAGCAGTCCAGGAAACTCCTATAATTCACCCCTCCACTTT. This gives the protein CASSPGNSYNSPLHF.

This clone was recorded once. DNA for the CDR3: TGTGCCAGCAGCTTAGGGGACAGGGGTGACGAGAGCAATCAGCCCCAGCATTTT. This codes for CASSLGDRGDESNQPQHF. The V gene is TRBV7-8, the J gene TRBJ1-5; TRBD1 aligns across 10 bases. CDR3 length: 18 residues. CDR1 and CDR2 (germline): SGHVS, FQNEAQ. The ends lost 1 base at V and 1 base at J; junction bases unmatched: 7.

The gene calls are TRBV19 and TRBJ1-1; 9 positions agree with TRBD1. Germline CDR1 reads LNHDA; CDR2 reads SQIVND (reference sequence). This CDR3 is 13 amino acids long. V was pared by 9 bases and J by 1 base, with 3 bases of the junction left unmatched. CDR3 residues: CARAGQGNTEAFF. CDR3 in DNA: TGTGCCAGGGCGGGACAGGGGAACACTGAAGCTTTCTTT.

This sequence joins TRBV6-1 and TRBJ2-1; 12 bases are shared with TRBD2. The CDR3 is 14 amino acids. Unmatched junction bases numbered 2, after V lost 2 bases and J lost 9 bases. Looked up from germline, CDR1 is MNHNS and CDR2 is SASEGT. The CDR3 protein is CASSELAGGTEQFF. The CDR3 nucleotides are TGTGCCAGCAGTGAACTAGCGGGGGGGACTGAGCAGTTCTTC.

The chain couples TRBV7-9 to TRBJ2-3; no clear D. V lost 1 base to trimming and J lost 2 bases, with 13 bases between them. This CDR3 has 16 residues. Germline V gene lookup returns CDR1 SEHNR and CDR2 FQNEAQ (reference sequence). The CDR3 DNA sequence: TGTGCCAGCAGCTTAGGACTGAATGTGGACACAGATACGCAGTATTTT. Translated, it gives CASSLGLNVDTDTQYF.

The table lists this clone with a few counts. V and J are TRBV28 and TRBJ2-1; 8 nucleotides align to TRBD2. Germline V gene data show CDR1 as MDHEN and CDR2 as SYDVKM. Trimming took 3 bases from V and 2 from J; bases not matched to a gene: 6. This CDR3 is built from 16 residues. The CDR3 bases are TGTGCCAGCAGTTTTACCGGGGGGGCCCCCTACAATGAGCAGTTCTTC. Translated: CASSFTGGAPYNEQFF.

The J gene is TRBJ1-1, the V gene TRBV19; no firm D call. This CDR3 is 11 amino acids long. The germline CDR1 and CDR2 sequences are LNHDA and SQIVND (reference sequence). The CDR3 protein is CSTGSNTEAFF. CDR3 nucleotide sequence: TGTTCGACCGGGTCGAACACTGAAGCTTTCTTT.

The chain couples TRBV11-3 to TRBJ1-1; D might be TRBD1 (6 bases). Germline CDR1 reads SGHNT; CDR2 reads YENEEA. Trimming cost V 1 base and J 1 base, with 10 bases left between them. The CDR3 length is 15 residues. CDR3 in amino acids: CASSLGWTENTEAFF. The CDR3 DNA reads TGTGCCAGCAGCTTAGGGTGGACAGAGAACACTGAAGCTTTCTTT.

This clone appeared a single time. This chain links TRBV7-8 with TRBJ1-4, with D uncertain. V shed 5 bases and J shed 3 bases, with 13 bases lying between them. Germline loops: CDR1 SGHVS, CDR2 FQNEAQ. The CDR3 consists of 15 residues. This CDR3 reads CASSPPVRPNEKLFF. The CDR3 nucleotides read TGTGCCAGCAGCCCCCCTGTGCGGCCTAATGAAAAACTGTTTTTT.

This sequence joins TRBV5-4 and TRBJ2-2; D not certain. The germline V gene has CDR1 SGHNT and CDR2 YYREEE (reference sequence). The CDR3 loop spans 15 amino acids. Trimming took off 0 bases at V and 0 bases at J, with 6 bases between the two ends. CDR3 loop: CASSLGRTNTGELFF. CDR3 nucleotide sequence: TGTGCCAGCAGCTTGGGGCGGACGAACACCGGGGAGCTGTTTTTT. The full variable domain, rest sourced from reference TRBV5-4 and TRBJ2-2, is ETGVTQSPTHLIKTRGQQVTLRCSSQSGHNTVSWYQQALGQGPQFIFQYYREEENGRGNFPPRFSGLQFPNYSSELNVNALELDDSALYLCASSLGRTNTGELFFGEGSRLTVL.

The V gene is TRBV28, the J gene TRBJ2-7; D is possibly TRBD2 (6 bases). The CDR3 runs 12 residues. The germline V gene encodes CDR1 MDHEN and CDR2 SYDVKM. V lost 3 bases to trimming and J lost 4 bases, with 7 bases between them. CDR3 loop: CASSLGGYEQYV. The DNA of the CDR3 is TGTGCCAGCAGTTTGGGGGGTTACGAGCAGTACGTC.

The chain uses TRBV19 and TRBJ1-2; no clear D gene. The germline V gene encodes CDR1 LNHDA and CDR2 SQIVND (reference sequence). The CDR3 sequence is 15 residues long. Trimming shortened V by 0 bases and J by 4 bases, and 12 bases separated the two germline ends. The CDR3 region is CASSIDLAPRYGYTF. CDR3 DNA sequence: TGTGCCAGTAGTATAGATCTGGCACCTCGCTATGGCTACACCTTC.

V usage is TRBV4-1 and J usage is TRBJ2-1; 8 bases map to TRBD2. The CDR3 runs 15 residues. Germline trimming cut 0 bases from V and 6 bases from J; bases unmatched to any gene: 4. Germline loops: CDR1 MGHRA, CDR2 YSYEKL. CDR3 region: CASSQDGGAGNEQFF. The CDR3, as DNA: TGCGCCAGCAGCCAAGACGGGGGGGCCGGCAATGAGCAGTTCTTC.

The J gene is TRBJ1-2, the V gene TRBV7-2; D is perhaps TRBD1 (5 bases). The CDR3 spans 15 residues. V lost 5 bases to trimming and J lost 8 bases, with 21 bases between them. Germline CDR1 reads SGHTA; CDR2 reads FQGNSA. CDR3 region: CASSSSRRGRSGYTF. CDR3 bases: TGTGCCAGCAGCAGCTCGAGGAGGGGCCGGTCGGGCTACACCTTC.

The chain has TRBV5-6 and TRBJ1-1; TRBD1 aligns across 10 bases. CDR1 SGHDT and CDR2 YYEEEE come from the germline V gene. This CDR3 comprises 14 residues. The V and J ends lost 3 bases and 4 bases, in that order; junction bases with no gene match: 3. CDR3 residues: CASSWDRGITEAFF. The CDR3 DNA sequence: TGTGCCAGCAGCTGGGACAGGGGAATCACTGAAGCTTTCTTT.

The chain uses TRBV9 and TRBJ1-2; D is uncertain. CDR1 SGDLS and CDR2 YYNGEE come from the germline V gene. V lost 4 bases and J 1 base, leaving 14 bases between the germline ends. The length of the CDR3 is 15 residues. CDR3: CASSPPLISNYGYTF. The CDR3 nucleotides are TGTGCCAGCAGCCCCCCCCTCATCAGTAACTATGGCTACACCTTC.

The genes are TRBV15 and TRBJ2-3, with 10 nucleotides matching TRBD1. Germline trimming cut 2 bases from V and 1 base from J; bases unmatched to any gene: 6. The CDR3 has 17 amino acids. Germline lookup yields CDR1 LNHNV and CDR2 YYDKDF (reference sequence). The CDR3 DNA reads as TGTGCCACCAGCAGACTCATCGGGACAGGGGGCACAGATACGCAGTATTTT. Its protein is CATSRLIGTGGTDTQYF.

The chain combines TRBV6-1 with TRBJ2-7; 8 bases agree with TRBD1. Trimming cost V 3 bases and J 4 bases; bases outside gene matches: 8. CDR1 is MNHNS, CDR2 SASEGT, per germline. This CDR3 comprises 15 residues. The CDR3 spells CASSDPDRVVYEQYV. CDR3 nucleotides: TGTGCCAGCAGTGATCCGGACAGGGTCGTGTACGAGCAGTACGTC.

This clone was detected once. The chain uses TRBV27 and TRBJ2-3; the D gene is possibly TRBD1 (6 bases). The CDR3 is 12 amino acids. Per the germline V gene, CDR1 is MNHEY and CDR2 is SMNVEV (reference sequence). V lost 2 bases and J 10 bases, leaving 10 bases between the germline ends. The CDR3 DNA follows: TGTGCCAGCAGTTTAACAGGGTGGGCGCAGTATTTT. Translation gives CASSLTGWAQYF.

Written as DNA, the CDR3 is TGCGCCAGCAGCCAAGATCTCTCTAGTTACACCGGGGAGCTGTTTTTT. Its translation is CASSQDLSSYTGELFF. The rearrangement joins TRBV4-1 to TRBJ2-2, with unresolved D. V lost 0 bases and J 3 bases, leaving 11 bases between the germline ends. The CDR3 spans 16 residues. The V gene's germline CDR1 is MGHRA and CDR2 YSYEKL.

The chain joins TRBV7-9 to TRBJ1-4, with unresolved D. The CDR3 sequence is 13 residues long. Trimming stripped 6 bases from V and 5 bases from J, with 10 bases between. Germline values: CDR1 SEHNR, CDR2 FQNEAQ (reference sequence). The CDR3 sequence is CASSSGLNEKLFF. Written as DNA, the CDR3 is TGTGCCAGCAGTTCGGGGTTAAATGAAAAACTGTTTTTT.